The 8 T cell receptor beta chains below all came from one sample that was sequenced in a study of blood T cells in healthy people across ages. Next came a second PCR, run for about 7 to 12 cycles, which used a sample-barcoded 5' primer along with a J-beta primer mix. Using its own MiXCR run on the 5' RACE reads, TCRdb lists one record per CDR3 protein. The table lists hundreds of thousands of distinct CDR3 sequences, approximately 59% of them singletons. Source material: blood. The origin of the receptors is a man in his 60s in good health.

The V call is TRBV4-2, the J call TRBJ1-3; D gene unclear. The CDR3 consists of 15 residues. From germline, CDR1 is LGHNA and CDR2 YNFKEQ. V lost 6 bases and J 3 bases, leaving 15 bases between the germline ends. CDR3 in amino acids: CASRPEEGGGNTIYF. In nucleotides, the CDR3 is TGTGCCAGCAGACCTGAGGAGGGTGGTGGAAACACCATATATTTT.

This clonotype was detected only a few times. The CDR3 DNA reads TGCAGCGTTTCGCAGGGGAAGGGAACTGAAGCTTTCTTT. This gives the protein CSVSQGKGTEAFF. The chain combines TRBV29-1 with TRBJ1-1, with D perhaps matching TRBD1 (6 bases). Germline V gives CDR1 SQVTM, CDR2 ANQGSEA. Trimming pared 5 bases from V and 5 bases from J, leaving 15 bases between. This CDR3 has 13 residues.

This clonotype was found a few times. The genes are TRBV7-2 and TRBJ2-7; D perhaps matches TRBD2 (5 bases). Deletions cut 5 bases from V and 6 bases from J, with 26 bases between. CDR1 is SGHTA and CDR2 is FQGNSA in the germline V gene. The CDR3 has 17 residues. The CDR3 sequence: CASSQRVNPTLDPEQYF. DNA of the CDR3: TGTGCCAGCAGCCAGAGGGTTAACCCCACCCTCGACCCCGAGCAGTACTTC.

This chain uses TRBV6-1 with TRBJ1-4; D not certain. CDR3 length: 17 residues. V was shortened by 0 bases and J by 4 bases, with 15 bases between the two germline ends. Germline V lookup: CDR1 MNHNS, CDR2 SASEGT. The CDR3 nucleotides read TGTGCCAGCAGTGAAGCGAGGCAGTCAAACAATAATGAAAAACTGTTTTTT. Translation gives CASSEARQSNNNEKLFF.

CDR3: CASSQDHLASPDTQYF. The CDR3 region has the DNA TGCGCCAGCAGCCAAGATCACCTAGCGAGTCCAGATACGCAGTATTTT. The chain is built from TRBV4-1 and TRBJ2-3; possibly TRBD2 for D (6 bases). V was cut by 0 bases and J by 4 bases, with 14 bases left in between. CDR1 is MGHRA and CDR2 is YSYEKL in the germline V gene. The CDR3 has 16 residues.

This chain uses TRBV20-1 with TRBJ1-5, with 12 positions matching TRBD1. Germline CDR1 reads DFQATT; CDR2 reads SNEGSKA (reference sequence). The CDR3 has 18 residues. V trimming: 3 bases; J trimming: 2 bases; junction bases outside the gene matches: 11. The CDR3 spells CSASPFGTGGIGNQPQHF. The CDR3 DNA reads TGCAGTGCTAGTCCTTTTGGGACAGGGGGCATAGGCAATCAGCCCCAGCATTTT.

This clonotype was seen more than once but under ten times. The DNA for the CDR3 is TGTGCCAGCAGCGCCTCTGGGACAGGGTCCTACGAGCAGTACTTC. This codes for CASSASGTGSYEQYF. V gene TRBV12-3 or TRBV12-4 combines with J gene TRBJ2-7, with 9 bases fitting TRBD1. The CDR3 is 15 amino acids. J was trimmed by 1 base and V by 6 bases; bases with no gene match: 7.

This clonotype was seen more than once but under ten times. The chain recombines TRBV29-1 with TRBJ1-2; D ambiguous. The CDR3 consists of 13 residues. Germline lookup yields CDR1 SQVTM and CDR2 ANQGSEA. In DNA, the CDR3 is TGCAGTGCTCGGATGACTGCGAGGTATGGCTACACCTTC. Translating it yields CSARMTARYGYTF. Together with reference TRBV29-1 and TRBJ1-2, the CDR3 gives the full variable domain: SAVISQKPSRDICQRGTSLTIQCQVDSQVTMMFWYRQQPGQSLTLIATANQGSEATYESGFVIDKFPISRPNLTFSTLTVSNMSPEDSSIYLCSARMTARYGYTFGSGTRLTVV.